The clone carrying this T cell receptor (beta chain) was seen once. No antigen is known for it. The data stem from a study of shared clonotypes between healthy human individuals. Study-level background: The donor group consisted of a couple of women and three men, aged 18 to 49. Study results and limitations: Blood was the sole source, and tissue repertoires probably differ. Limited genetic and exposure-history diversity came from having few donors.

Generated by immunoSEQ multiplex PCR, the TCRdb table keeps only in-frame clones and is missing some. The repertoire holds more than 450,000 clones, with around 74% as singletons. The study used 83 million or so PBMCs per unsorted sample for genomic DNA. The CDR3 consists of 14 residues. The V gene lost 2 bases and the J gene lost 7 bases, with 11 bases spanning the gap. The germline CDR1 and CDR2 sequences are SNHLY and FYNNEI. The chain links TRBV2 to TRBJ1-4; TRBD1 is a possible D gene (6 bases). Sequencing was performed on PBMCs. This clonotype was obtained from a woman in her 40s in good health. Some clones in this sample may be carry-over from other donors' samples. The CDR3 loop is CASSESRGGEKLFF. The CDR3 DNA follows: TGTGCCAGCAGTGAAAGCAGGGGTGGTGAAAAACTGTTTTTT. Complete variable domain (other parts from reference TRBV2 and TRBJ1-4): EPEVTQTPSHQVTQMGQEVILRCVPISNHLYFYWYRQILGQKVEFLVSFYNNEISEKSEIFDDQFSVERPDGSNFTLKIRSTKLEDSAMYFCASSESRGGEKLFFGSGTQLSVL.